These 23 T cell receptor beta chains were sequenced from one sample in a study of control samples from healthy donors and cancer patients (dated by TCRdb to the early 2020s). Library method: the immunoSEQ multiplex PCR assay. The source is immuneACCESS, and TCRdb retained only in-frame sequences with V and J called. Part of the clones is not carried over; for the studies checked, unresolved V genes explain less than half of this, and the remainder is unexplained. The sample table holds around 100,000 clones, of which 75% to 90% were seen once. The ten largest clones represent approximately 19% of the sample. The sequencing sample was made of PBMCs. These receptor sequences come from a man aged 60-69 years with lung cancer.

This sequence joins TRBV3-1 (or the pseudogene TRBV3-2) and TRBJ1-2; D call uncertain. The V and J ends lost 4 bases and 9 bases respectively, with 12 bases between them. CDR1 and CDR2 from the germline V gene are LGHDT and YNNKEL (reference sequence). The CDR3 is made up of 12 amino acids. CDR3 nucleotide sequence: TGTGCCAGCAGCCTGGAGTTCGGCAGCTACACCTTC. It specifies CASSLEFGSYTF.

The V and J genes are TRBV20-1 and TRBJ2-2; D not certain. Germline V CDR1 and CDR2: DFQATT, SNEGSKA (reference sequence). The CDR3 is made up of 12 amino acids. The V end was cut by 3 bases, the J end by 6 bases, with 8 bases between. This chain's CDR3 is CSASLSPGELFF. CDR3 nucleotides: TGCAGTGCTAGTCTCAGCCCCGGGGAGCTGTTTTTT.

The chain joins TRBV6-4 to TRBJ1-2, with 10 positions matching TRBD1. In germline, CDR1 is MRHNA, CDR2 SNTAGT. CDR3 length equals 13 residues. The ends lost 5 bases at V and 8 bases at J; junction bases unmatched: 5. DNA for the CDR3: TGTGCCAGCAGTCGGGACAGGGGTAGCGGCTACACCTTC. Translated: CASSRDRGSGYTF.

The V gene is TRBV2, the J gene TRBJ1-1, with a tentative D call TRBD1 (5 bases). Germline values: CDR1 SNHLY, CDR2 FYNNEI. CDR3 length equals 14 residues. The V end was cut by 7 bases, the J end by 4 bases, with 16 bases between. The CDR3 DNA reads as TGTGCCAGCACAGCCGGGAGGGGAAGCACTGAAGCTTTCTTT. Its protein product is CASTAGRGSTEAFF.

The chain employs TRBV6-5 and TRBJ1-2; D not certain. The V gene lost 4 bases and the J gene lost 5 bases, with 11 bases spanning the gap. The CDR3 spans 13 residues. Germline CDR1 reads MNHEY; CDR2 reads SVGAGI. Here the CDR3 reads CASSSPGQYGYTF. In DNA form, the CDR3 reads TGTGCCAGCAGTTCCCCGGGCCAGTATGGCTACACCTTC.

The rearrangement joins TRBV7-3 to TRBJ2-2; D possibly corresponds to TRBD2 (5 bases). V was pared by 3 bases and J by 1 base, with 6 bases between. The germline CDR1 and CDR2 sequences are SGHTA and FQGTGA. The CDR3 contains 14 residues. CDR3 protein: CASSFGGNTGELFF. CDR3 coding DNA: TGTGCCAGCAGCTTCGGAGGGAACACCGGGGAGCTGTTTTTT.

The chain recombines TRBV10-3 with TRBJ1-2; no firm D call. Germline CDR1 ENHRY, CDR2 SYGVKD. Between the trimmed V and J ends, which lost 0 bases and 5 bases, there was a span of 1 base. The CDR3 is made up of 11 amino acids. DNA of the CDR3: TGTGCCATCAGTGAGTCTTATGGCTACACCTTC. It codes for CAISESYGYTF.

This sequence joins TRBV7-2 and TRBJ1-3; 8 nucleotides agree with TRBD1. With V trimmed by 5 bases and J by 0 bases, 6 bases remained unmatched. The CDR3 length is 16 residues. The germline gives CDR1 SGHTA, CDR2 FQGNSA. The CDR3 protein is CASSLRTGRSGNTIYF. The CDR3 bases are TGTGCCAGCAGCCTACGGACAGGGCGCTCTGGAAACACCATATATTTT.

The V gene is TRBV10-3, the J gene TRBJ1-4; 11 positions match TRBD1. V shed 7 bases, J shed 2 bases, and the junction held 12 bases outside the gene matches. This CDR3 spans 18 amino acids. Germline V gene data show CDR1 as ENHRY and CDR2 as SYGVKD. The CDR3 protein is CAITESGQGVGTNEKLFF. CDR3 nucleotides: TGTGCCATCACCGAGTCGGGACAGGGGGTTGGGACTAATGAAAAACTGTTTTTT.

This chain uses TRBV1 with TRBJ1-1. TRBV1 is reported as a pseudogene. The CDR3 extends over 13 amino acids. The CDR3 sequence is CTSSQGVRTEAFF. The CDR3 DNA sequence: TGCACCAGCAGCCAGGGAGTGAGGACTGAAGCTTTCTTT.

This clone was observed a single time. The V gene is TRBV9, the J gene TRBJ2-2; D gene unclear. Germline V lookup: CDR1 SGDLS, CDR2 YYNGEE. V lost 3 bases, J lost 1 base, and 4 bases lay in between. This CDR3 has 13 amino acids. CDR3 residues: CASSERNTGELFF. The CDR3 DNA follows: TGTGCCAGCAGCGAGAGGAACACCGGGGAGCTGTTTTTT. Complete variable domain (other parts from reference TRBV9 and TRBJ2-2): DSGVTQTPKHLITATGQRVTLRCSPRSGDLSVYWYQQSLDQGLQFLIQYYNGEERAKGNILERFSAQQFPDLHSELNLSSLELGDSALYFCASSERNTGELFFGEGSRLTVL.

This chain links TRBV11-1 with TRBJ2-1, with 11 bases that match TRBD2. V lost 5 bases, J lost 4 bases, and 4 bases stayed unmatched. Germline V gene data show CDR1 as SGHAT and CDR2 as FQDESV (reference sequence). The length of the CDR3 is 15 residues. CDR3 region: CASSTLAGAYNEQFF. The CDR3 nucleotides read TGTGCCAGCAGCACACTAGCGGGAGCTTACAATGAGCAGTTCTTC.

The chain combines TRBV9 with TRBJ2-1, with a possible D match to TRBD2 (5 bases). V was trimmed by 3 bases and J by 9 bases, leaving 22 bases between them. The CDR3 length is 16 residues. Per germline, CDR1 SGDLS and CDR2 YYNGEE. The CDR3 DNA is TGTGCCAGCAGCGGCCCCGGGGTCTTTGAGAAGGGTGAGCAGTTCTTC. Protein product: CASSGPGVFEKGEQFF.

This clone was seen only once. The rearrangement links TRBV10-3 to TRBJ2-7; maybe TRBD2 (5 bases). The CDR3 covers 14 residues. Trimming took 2 bases from V and 5 from J, leaving 13 bases between them. CDR1 is ENHRY and CDR2 is SYGVKD in the germline V gene. The CDR3 loop reads CAISELGGPDEQYV. The CDR3 nucleotides read TGTGCCATCAGTGAGCTAGGAGGTCCTGACGAGCAGTACGTC.

The chain couples TRBV5-6 to TRBJ1-2; D gene unclear. This CDR3 spans 12 amino acids. Germline CDR1 is SGHDT and CDR2 is YYEEEE. V shed 2 bases and J shed 0 bases, with 2 bases lying between them. This chain's CDR3 is CASSFTNYGYTF. The CDR3, as DNA: TGTGCCAGCAGCTTTACTAACTATGGCTACACCTTC.

V gene TRBV27 combines with J gene TRBJ2-2; 7 bases are shared with TRBD1. After removal of 5 bases from V and 4 bases from J, the junction contained 10 bases not matched to a gene. In germline, CDR1 is MNHEY, CDR2 SMNVEV (reference sequence). The length of the CDR3 is 16 residues. CDR3 in amino acids: CASSPRTGPFTGELFF. The CDR3 DNA reads TGTGCCAGCAGTCCCCGGACAGGTCCCTTCACCGGGGAGCTGTTTTTT.

The chain joins TRBV9 to TRBJ2-2; D is possibly TRBD2 (6 bases). Deletions cut 5 bases from V and 1 base from J, with 12 bases between. This CDR3 contains 15 residues. CDR1 and CDR2 from the germline V gene are SGDLS and YYNGEE. DNA for the CDR3: TGTGCCAGCAGTTTAGCGGAGGGGAACACCGGGGAGCTGTTTTTT. Translated: CASSLAEGNTGELFF.

V gene TRBV19 combines with J gene TRBJ1-2; possible D gene TRBD1, 5 bases. CDR1 LNHDA and CDR2 SQIVND come from the germline V gene (reference sequence). The CDR3 length is 15 residues. The V end was cut by 4 bases, the J end by 0 bases, with 12 bases between. The chain's CDR3 is CASSTGTGANYGYTF. The DNA for the CDR3 is TGTGCCAGTAGTACGGGGACTGGAGCTAACTATGGCTACACCTTC.

This clone came up once. This chain joins TRBV2 and TRBJ2-7; 9 bases line up with TRBD1. CDR1 and CDR2 from the germline V gene are SNHLY and FYNNEI. This CDR3 contains 14 residues. V shed 6 bases, J shed 5 bases, and the junction held 8 bases outside the gene matches. CDR3 sequence (DNA): TGTGCCAGCAGGGATCCACAGGGGGCGGACGAGCAGTACGTC. It codes for CASRDPQGADEQYV.

The gene calls are TRBV30 and TRBJ1-2, with 8 bases matching TRBD1. There are 15 residues in the CDR3. The germline V gene has CDR1 GTSNPN and CDR2 SVGIG (reference sequence). The V and J ends lost 4 bases and 1 base, in that order; junction bases with no gene match: 8. The CDR3 sequence is CAWTRDRGGNYGYTF. In nucleotides, the CDR3 is TGTGCCTGGACTCGAGACAGGGGAGGTAACTATGGCTACACCTTC.

The rearrangement uses TRBV6-6 and TRBJ1-5; 7 bases match TRBD1. This CDR3 is built from 14 residues. The ends lost 6 bases at V and 7 bases at J; junction bases unmatched: 9. Looked up from germline, CDR1 is MNHNY and CDR2 is SVGAGI (reference sequence). CDR3 in amino acids: CASSRGGGVQPQHF. DNA of the CDR3: TGTGCCAGCAGCCGAGGAGGGGGCGTCCAGCCCCAGCATTTT.

In this sample, this clone turned up once. The J gene is TRBJ2-4, the V gene TRBV7-2; 11 bases align to TRBD2. Unmatched junction bases numbered 6, after V lost 5 bases and J lost 6 bases. CDR1 and CDR2 from the germline V gene are SGHTA and FQGNSA. This CDR3 has 15 amino acids. The CDR3 here is CASSASGGPGNIQYF. CDR3 DNA sequence: TGTGCCAGCAGCGCTAGCGGGGGGCCCGGAAACATTCAGTACTTC.

The chain recombines TRBV25-1 with TRBJ1-5; D is possibly TRBD1 (5 bases). The CDR3 sequence is 15 residues long. In germline, CDR1 is MGHDK, CDR2 SYGVNS. The V and J ends lost 5 bases and 0 bases respectively, with 11 bases between them. The CDR3: CASSLGGNSNQPQHF. CDR3 sequence (DNA): TGTGCCAGCAGTCTGGGGGGGAATAGCAATCAGCCCCAGCATTTT.